The clone carrying this T cell receptor beta chain was recorded once. What it binds is not known. These donors were members of the approximately 110-subject validation cohort, a group separate from the roughly 670-subject first cohort. This record comes from a study of cytomegalovirus exposure and HLA in healthy donors. Assay: immunoSEQ multiplex PCR; the TCRdb copy retains only in-frame clones and omits some. Among 200,000 to 250,000 clones listed, around four fifths were seen once. CDR1 and CDR2 (germline): PRHDT, FYEKMQ (reference sequence). The V gene lost 5 bases and the J gene lost 0 bases, with 14 bases spanning the gap. The CDR3 spans 15 residues. Regarding the study as a whole: That first-cohort TCR clusters tended to co-occur in the roughly 130 validation repertoires was found in a later analysis. Both high specificity and high sensitivity reportedly marked the classifier's diagnosis of cytomegalovirus status. Many donors shared some public TCRs, even though most TCR sequences were rare.

This sequence was found in a woman aged 18-35 years in good health and CMV-seronegative. The chain carries TRBV13 and TRBJ2-7; the D gene is possibly TRBD2 (6 bases). Input material: PBMCs. The CDR3 DNA is TGTGCCAGCAGCCCCAGTGGGGGGAGCTCCTACGAGCAGTACTTC. Translation: CASSPSGGSSYEQYF.